The rows below give T cell receptor beta chains drawn from one sample of a study of cytomegalovirus exposure and HLA in healthy donors. Measured with immunoSEQ multiplex PCR; TCRdb has only the in-frame clones, and not every one. This table holds around 140,000 clones, 75% to 85% found once. The sequencing input was PBMCs. These receptors all come from a male donor in good health and CMV-seronegative. CDR3s include the opening cysteine and the closing phenylalanine or tryptophan. Each record gives: clone size, D gene, V gene, CDR3 length, J gene, CDR3 DNA, CDR3 protein. D genes are given only for firm matches. Clone size, where shown, is once, few, many, or a class for clones that have expanded.

abundance: -; d_gene: -; v_gene: TRBV6-5; len: 13; j_gene: TRBJ1-2; CDR3nt: TGTGCCAGCAGTTACTCCACAGGCTATGGCTACACCTTC; CDR3aa: CASSYSTGYGYTF
abundance: few; d_gene: -; v_gene: TRBV5-1; len: 15; j_gene: TRBJ1-4; CDR3nt: TGCGCCAGCAGCTTGGGCGCACCGGGGGGTGAAAAACTGTTTTTT; CDR3aa: CASSLGAPGGEKLFF
abundance: -; d_gene: TRBD2; v_gene: TRBV30; len: 14; j_gene: TRBJ2-1; CDR3nt: TGTGCCTGGAGTTGGGGGGGGGTCAACAATGAGCAGTTCTTC; CDR3aa: CAWSWGGVNNEQFF
abundance: -; d_gene: TRBD2; v_gene: TRBV5-6; len: 16; j_gene: TRBJ2-3; CDR3nt: TGTGCCAGCAGCCTAGCGGGGGGGACCTACACAGATACGCAGTATTTT; CDR3aa: CASSLAGGTYTDTQYF
abundance: -; d_gene: -; v_gene: TRBV9; len: 16; j_gene: TRBJ1-2; CDR3nt: TGTGCCAGCAGCGTAGGCGGAGGGTCGCCACTCTATGGCTACACCTTC; CDR3aa: CASSVGGGSPLYGYTF
abundance: -; d_gene: -; v_gene: TRBV11-2; len: 14; j_gene: TRBJ2-3; CDR3nt: TGTGCCAGCAGCATAGTCCGGAGCACAGATACGCAGTATTTT; CDR3aa: CASSIVRSTDTQYF
abundance: -; d_gene: -; v_gene: TRBV5-6; len: 13; j_gene: TRBJ2-1; CDR3nt: TGTGCCAGCAGCTTGGCCGGAGGCAATGAGCAGTTCTTC; CDR3aa: CASSLAGGNEQFF
abundance: few; d_gene: -; v_gene: TRBV14; len: 13; j_gene: TRBJ2-7; CDR3nt: TGTGCCAGCAGCCCGGGACTCGCCTACGAGCAGTACTTC; CDR3aa: CASSPGLAYEQYF
abundance: -; d_gene: -; v_gene: TRBV6-5; len: 14; j_gene: TRBJ2-3; CDR3nt: TGTGCCAGCGGTACAGGGTCGCGTACAGATACGCAGTATTTT; CDR3aa: CASGTGSRTDTQYF
abundance: -; d_gene: TRBD1; v_gene: TRBV10-1; len: 19; j_gene: TRBJ2-3; CDR3nt: TGCGCCAGCAGTGAGGGTGTCGGGACAGGGGGCAGGAGCACAGATACGCAGTATTTT; CDR3aa: CASSEGVGTGGRSTDTQYF
abundance: -; d_gene: -; v_gene: TRBV19; len: 14; j_gene: TRBJ1-2; CDR3nt: TGTGCCAGTAGTATAGAGGGCGGGATGTATGGCTACACCTTC; CDR3aa: CASSIEGGMYGYTF
abundance: once; d_gene: TRBD2; v_gene: TRBV7-8; len: 12; j_gene: TRBJ2-1; CDR3nt: TGTGCCAGCAGCGCGGGGGGCAATGAGCAGTTCTTC; CDR3aa: CASSAGGNEQFF
abundance: -; d_gene: TRBD2; v_gene: TRBV6-6; len: 13; j_gene: TRBJ2-7; CDR3nt: TGTGCCAGCAGCCGGGGACTAGCTTGCGAGCAGTACTTC; CDR3aa: CASSRGLACEQYF
abundance: -; d_gene: TRBD2; v_gene: TRBV5-1; len: 16; j_gene: TRBJ2-1; CDR3nt: TGCGCCAGCAGCTTGACAGGTTTAGCGGGGGCCAGAGAGCAGTTCTTC; CDR3aa: CASSLTGLAGAREQFF
abundance: -; d_gene: -; v_gene: TRBV7-2; len: 17; j_gene: TRBJ1-2; CDR3nt: TGTGCCAGCAGCTTATATGGTCTAGGGGAGGGCTACTATGGCTACACCTTC; CDR3aa: CASSLYGLGEGYYGYTF
abundance: -; d_gene: -; v_gene: TRBV5-4; len: 14; j_gene: TRBJ1-1; CDR3nt: TGTGCCAGCAGCCTAACTCATGGGAACACTGAAGCTTTCTTT; CDR3aa: CASSLTHGNTEAFF
abundance: -; d_gene: -; v_gene: TRBV9; len: 11; j_gene: TRBJ2-7; CDR3nt: TGTGCCAGCAGCTACGGAGGCGAGCAGTACTTC; CDR3aa: CASSYGGEQYF
abundance: -; d_gene: -; v_gene: TRBV6-1; len: 12; j_gene: TRBJ2-7; CDR3nt: TGTGCCAGCAGCCTTTTCCCCTACGAGCAGTACTTC; CDR3aa: CASSLFPYEQYF
abundance: -; d_gene: -; v_gene: TRBV14; len: 17; j_gene: TRBJ1-1; CDR3nt: TGTGCCAGCAGCCAAGATTCTGAGACAGCCATGAACACTGAAGCTTTCTTT; CDR3aa: CASSQDSETAMNTEAFF
abundance: -; d_gene: -; v_gene: TRBV5-1; len: 16; j_gene: TRBJ1-1; CDR3nt: TGCGCCAGCAGCCCAACTACCGCGACGGGGAACACTGAAGCTTTCTTT; CDR3aa: CASSPTTATGNTEAFF
abundance: -; d_gene: TRBD2; v_gene: TRBV11-3; len: 15; j_gene: TRBJ2-7; CDR3nt: TGTGCCAGCAGCCCGGGGGGGGGCGGTCACTACGAGCAGTACTTC; CDR3aa: CASSPGGGGHYEQYF
abundance: once; d_gene: -; v_gene: TRBV5-1; len: 14; j_gene: TRBJ2-7; CDR3nt: TGCGCCAGCAGCGGGGCGCGCGAACCCTACGAGCAGTACTTC; CDR3aa: CASSGAREPYEQYF
abundance: -; d_gene: -; v_gene: TRBV27; len: 17; j_gene: TRBJ2-1; CDR3nt: TGTGCCAGCAGTTTATCGGGAGACTTCAGCTCCTACAATGAGCAGTTCTTC; CDR3aa: CASSLSGDFSSYNEQFF
abundance: -; d_gene: TRBD1; v_gene: TRBV5-1; len: 15; j_gene: TRBJ1-3; CDR3nt: TGCGCCAGCAGCTTGGCGACAGGGACAGGAAACACCATATATTTT; CDR3aa: CASSLATGTGNTIYF
abundance: -; d_gene: -; v_gene: TRBV5-1; len: 15; j_gene: TRBJ2-3; CDR3nt: TGCGCCAGCAGCCCACTGGGCCGTAGCACAGATACGCAGTATTTT; CDR3aa: CASSPLGRSTDTQYF
abundance: -; d_gene: TRBD1; v_gene: TRBV30; len: 15; j_gene: TRBJ2-5; CDR3nt: TGTGCCTGGAGTGTCGGGACAGGGCCCGTGGAGACCCAGTACTTC; CDR3aa: CAWSVGTGPVETQYF
abundance: -; d_gene: -; v_gene: TRBV9; len: 14; j_gene: TRBJ1-2; CDR3nt: TGTGCCAGCAGCGGACCCGGTGAGGCGGATGGCTACACCTTC; CDR3aa: CASSGPGEADGYTF
abundance: few; d_gene: -; v_gene: TRBV6-1; len: 12; j_gene: TRBJ1-1; CDR3nt: TGTGCCAGCAAGTTACAGCCGACTGAAGCTTTCTTT; CDR3aa: CASKLQPTEAFF
abundance: -; d_gene: TRBD2; v_gene: TRBV7-9; len: 15; j_gene: TRBJ2-5; CDR3nt: TGTGCCAGCAGCTTCTCGCGGGGGGGCCGGGAGACCCAGTACTTC; CDR3aa: CASSFSRGGRETQYF
abundance: -; d_gene: -; v_gene: TRBV5-1; len: 17; j_gene: TRBJ2-3; CDR3nt: TGCGCCAGTAGAGGGGCGTGGGGGGTTCCGCTCACAGATACGCAGTATTTT; CDR3aa: CASRGAWGVPLTDTQYF
abundance: -; d_gene: -; v_gene: TRBV6-5; len: 14; j_gene: TRBJ1-5; CDR3nt: TGTGCCAGCAGTAATAGACAGAACAATCAGCCCCAGCATTTT; CDR3aa: CASSNRQNNQPQHF
abundance: once; d_gene: -; v_gene: TRBV7-8; len: 14; j_gene: TRBJ1-1; CDR3nt: TGTGCCAGCAGCCCGACTACAGTCAGCTCTGAAGCTTTCTTT; CDR3aa: CASSPTTVSSEAFF
abundance: once; d_gene: -; v_gene: TRBV4-2; len: 15; j_gene: TRBJ1-5; CDR3nt: TGTGCCAGCAGCCAAGTCGGGGGGGGAGTAGGTCCCCAGCATTTT; CDR3aa: CASSQVGGGVGPQHF
abundance: once; d_gene: -; v_gene: TRBV11-2; len: 14; j_gene: TRBJ2-1; CDR3nt: TGTGCCAGCAGCTTACCCACTAGGACCGGGGAGCAGTTCTTC; CDR3aa: CASSLPTRTGEQFF
abundance: -; d_gene: -; v_gene: TRBV11-2; len: 13; j_gene: TRBJ1-1; CDR3nt: TGTGCCAGCTGTAGGCAAGAGGACACTGAAGCTTTCTTT; CDR3aa: CASCRQEDTEAFF
abundance: -; d_gene: TRBD2; v_gene: TRBV10-2; len: 17; j_gene: TRBJ2-3; CDR3nt: TGCGCCAGCAGTGAGTCCCTGGGGGGGGTCGGCACAGATACGCAGTATTTT; CDR3aa: CASSESLGGVGTDTQYF
abundance: -; d_gene: -; v_gene: TRBV15; len: 15; j_gene: TRBJ2-1; CDR3nt: TGTGCCACCAGCAGATCTGGGCTAGCCGTGAATGAGCAGTTCTTC; CDR3aa: CATSRSGLAVNEQFF
abundance: -; d_gene: -; v_gene: TRBV7-2; len: 12; j_gene: TRBJ2-7; CDR3nt: TGTGCCAGCAGCTTGCAGGGCTACGAGCAGTACTTC; CDR3aa: CASSLQGYEQYF
abundance: -; d_gene: TRBD1; v_gene: TRBV5-4; len: 16; j_gene: TRBJ1-5; CDR3nt: TGTGCCAGCAGCTTGGGGGGGACAGGAAGAAATCAGCCCCAGCATTTT; CDR3aa: CASSLGGTGRNQPQHF
abundance: -; d_gene: TRBD1; v_gene: TRBV9; len: 16; j_gene: TRBJ1-2; CDR3nt: TGTGCCAGCAGCCGCAACAGGGGACAGGGTAACTATGGCTACACCTTC; CDR3aa: CASSRNRGQGNYGYTF
abundance: -; d_gene: TRBD1; v_gene: TRBV28; len: 15; j_gene: TRBJ2-6; CDR3nt: TGTGCCAGCAGTCTAGTACAGGGGGGGGCCAACGTCCTGACTTTC; CDR3aa: CASSLVQGGANVLTF
abundance: -; d_gene: TRBD1; v_gene: TRBV6-1; len: 17; j_gene: TRBJ1-2; CDR3nt: TGTGCCAGCAGTGAAGCAGGGACAGGGACCTCAAGGGACGGCTACACCTTC; CDR3aa: CASSEAGTGTSRDGYTF
abundance: -; d_gene: TRBD1; v_gene: TRBV7-2; len: 19; j_gene: TRBJ1-2; CDR3nt: TGTGCCAGCAGCGAAGGGTCGGGATGGTCCAGACAGGGGGCGTCCGGCTACACCTTC; CDR3aa: CASSEGSGWSRQGASGYTF
abundance: once; d_gene: -; v_gene: TRBV5-6; len: 15; j_gene: TRBJ1-5; CDR3nt: TGTGCCAGCACCCGGGGGGGGACGGGCAATCAGCCCCAGCATTTT; CDR3aa: CASTRGGTGNQPQHF
abundance: -; d_gene: TRBD2; v_gene: TRBV9; len: 17; j_gene: TRBJ2-1; CDR3nt: TGTGCCAGCAGCCCGGGGACTAGCGGGGGGCCGTACAATGAGCAGTTCTTC; CDR3aa: CASSPGTSGGPYNEQFF
abundance: -; d_gene: -; v_gene: TRBV15; len: 14; j_gene: TRBJ1-3; CDR3nt: TGTGCCACCAGTAATACAGGGTCGGGAAACACCATATATTTT; CDR3aa: CATSNTGSGNTIYF
abundance: -; d_gene: TRBD1; v_gene: TRBV5-1; len: 15; j_gene: TRBJ2-7; CDR3nt: TGCGCCAGCAGCCAATGGACAGGGAAGACCTACGAGCAGTACTTC; CDR3aa: CASSQWTGKTYEQYF
abundance: -; d_gene: TRBD1; v_gene: TRBV7-8; len: 16; j_gene: TRBJ1-5; CDR3nt: TGTGCCAGCAGCTTAGGGACAGGGCGGGGCAATCAGCCCCAGCATTTT; CDR3aa: CASSLGTGRGNQPQHF
abundance: -; d_gene: -; v_gene: TRBV7-2; len: 15; j_gene: TRBJ2-4; CDR3nt: TGTGCCAGCAGCTTAGCGGGAGTAGCCAAAAACATTCAGTACTTC; CDR3aa: CASSLAGVAKNIQYF
abundance: -; d_gene: -; v_gene: TRBV7-2; len: 15; j_gene: TRBJ2-3; CDR3nt: TGTGCCAGCAGCCGTCTCGGGGGAGGCACAGATACGCAGTATTTT; CDR3aa: CASSRLGGGTDTQYF
abundance: -; d_gene: -; v_gene: TRBV29-1; len: 14; j_gene: TRBJ1-4; CDR3nt: TGCAGCGTTGTAGGGGGAGAGTTTAATGAAAAACTGTTTTTT; CDR3aa: CSVVGGEFNEKLFF
abundance: -; d_gene: -; v_gene: TRBV5-4; len: 16; j_gene: TRBJ1-6; CDR3nt: TGTGCCAGCAGCGAACTCGGTGGCTCCTATAATTCACCCCTCCACTTT; CDR3aa: CASSELGGSYNSPLHF
abundance: -; d_gene: -; v_gene: TRBV6-6; len: 13; j_gene: TRBJ1-5; CDR3nt: TGTGCCAGCAGCCGGAGGAGGGAACAGCCCCAGCATTTT; CDR3aa: CASSRRREQPQHF
abundance: -; d_gene: TRBD2; v_gene: TRBV4-3; len: 17; j_gene: TRBJ2-1; CDR3nt: TGCGCCAGCAGCCGGGAAGTATCGGGGGGGTACCACAATGAGCAGTTCTTC; CDR3aa: CASSREVSGGYHNEQFF
abundance: -; d_gene: -; v_gene: TRBV5-1; len: 15; j_gene: TRBJ2-2; CDR3nt: TGCGCCAGCACCGGAGGGGGGGTGGACACCGGGGAGCTGTTTTTT; CDR3aa: CASTGGGVDTGELFF